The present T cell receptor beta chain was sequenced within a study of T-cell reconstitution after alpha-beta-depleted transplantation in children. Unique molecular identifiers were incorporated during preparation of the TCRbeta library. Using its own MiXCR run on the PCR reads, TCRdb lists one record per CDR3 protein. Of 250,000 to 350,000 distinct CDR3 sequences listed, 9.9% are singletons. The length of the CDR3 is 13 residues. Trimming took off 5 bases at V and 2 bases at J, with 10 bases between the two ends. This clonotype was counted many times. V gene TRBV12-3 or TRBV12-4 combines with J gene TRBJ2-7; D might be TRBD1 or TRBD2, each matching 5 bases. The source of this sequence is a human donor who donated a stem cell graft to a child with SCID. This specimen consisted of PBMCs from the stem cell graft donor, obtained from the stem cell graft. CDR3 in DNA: TGTGCCAGCAGTCGGGACGGCCCCTACGAGCAGTACTTC. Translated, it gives CASSRDGPYEQYF.